What follows are 17 T cell receptor beta chains derived from one specimen sequenced in a study of TIL therapy for anti-PD-1-resistant metastatic lung cancer (dated by TCRdb to the early 2020s). The time point label on this specimen signifies: pre-treatment sample, taken before nivolumab and TIL therapy. The baseline tumor samples were excised metastases, mostly pleural nodules or supraclavicular lymph nodes, taken from the same resection that was used to grow TIL. Using bias-controlled multiplex PCR with the immunoSEQ v3 hsTCRB kit, the TCR beta CDR3 regions were amplified from genomic DNA. Entries here come from immuneACCESS through TCRdb and include only in-frame sequences with V and J called. Some clones fail to appear in such tables; in the studies checked, an unresolved V gene covers under half of the shortfall, and the cause of the remainder is unknown. Within this sample are approximately 92,000 clones, with 65% of them counted one time only. The ten largest make up about a tenth of the sample.

The input for sequencing was tumor tissue, taken at baseline. Every receptor here comes from a person between 30 and 79 years old with non-small cell lung cancer.

CDR3 in amino acids: CASSPQRGRKTQYF. CDR3 nucleotides: TGTGCCAGCAGTCCCCAACGGGGGCGTAAGACCCAGTACTTC. This chain joins TRBV28 and TRBJ2-5; the D call may be TRBD1 or TRBD2 (6 bases each). V was cut by 5 bases and J by 6 bases, with 16 bases left in between. Germline V CDR1 and CDR2: MDHEN, SYDVKM. CDR3 length equals 14 residues.

This clone has more than one count but fewer than ten. The chain has TRBV30 and TRBJ2-7, with 10 bases matching TRBD2. CDR1 is GTSNPN and CDR2 is SVGIG in the germline V gene (reference sequence). After removal of 0 bases from V and 2 bases from J, the junction contained 7 bases not matched to a gene. This CDR3 region has 16 residues. The CDR3 DNA reads as TGTGCCTGGAGTGTACCCGATACTAGCGGGGCCTACGAGCAGTACTTC. This gives the protein CAWSVPDTSGAYEQYF. Supplemented by reference TRBV30 and TRBJ2-7, the full variable domain reads SQTIHQWPATLVQPVGSPLSLECTVEGTSNPNLYWYRQAAGRGLQLLFYSVGIGQISSEVPQNLSASRPQDRQFILSSKKLLLSDSGFYLCAWSVPDTSGAYEQYFGPGTRLTVT.

The chain is built from TRBV28 and TRBJ1-4, with a tentative D call TRBD1 (5 bases). This CDR3 spans 17 amino acids. Germline CDR1 and CDR2: MDHEN and SYDVKM. Trimming pared 3 bases from V and 0 bases from J, leaving 14 bases between. The CDR3 region is CASSFPGTETTNEKLFF. Written as DNA, the CDR3 is TGTGCCAGCAGTTTCCCCGGGACGGAGACAACTAATGAAAAACTGTTTTTT.

This clone was found a few times. CDR3 bases: TGTGCCAGCAGTTACGCCTCGACAGGAGATACGCAGTATTTT. Its protein is CASSYASTGDTQYF. The gene calls are TRBV6-2 or TRBV6-3 and TRBJ2-3; D is perhaps TRBD1 (6 bases). Trimming left V 2 bases short and J 5 bases short, with 11 bases between. This CDR3 comprises 14 residues. Germline CDR1 and CDR2: MNHEY and SVGEGT.

This chain connects TRBV6-2 or TRBV6-3 to TRBJ1-6, with TRBD1 matching over 8 bases. CDR1 and CDR2 from the germline V gene are MNHEY and SVGEGT. The CDR3 extends over 14 amino acids. Trimming at V came to 4 bases and at J to 12 bases, leaving 8 bases not matched to a gene. CDR3 coding DNA: TGTGCCAGCAGTTCCGGACAGGGTGCGGTACCCCTCCACTTT. Translation gives CASSSGQGAVPLHF.

This chain uses TRBV19 with TRBJ1-3; D unclear. The CDR3 is 16 amino acids. Trimming left V 3 bases short and J 1 base short, with 13 bases between. Germline V CDR1 and CDR2: LNHDA, SQIVND (reference sequence). The CDR3 reads CASSIAWAVSGNTIYF. The CDR3 nucleotides are TGTGCCAGTAGTATCGCATGGGCAGTTTCTGGAAACACCATATATTTT.

This clone showed up just a few times. V usage is TRBV7-2 and J usage is TRBJ2-5; tentatively, D is TRBD1 or TRBD2 (5 bases each). V was shortened by 6 bases and J by 2 bases, with 16 bases between the two germline ends. The CDR3 sequence is 15 residues long. Germline lookup yields CDR1 SGHTA and CDR2 FQGNSA. CDR3 amino acids: CASRRTGGGQETQYF. The CDR3 bases are TGTGCCAGCAGACGCACAGGAGGAGGACAAGAGACCCAGTACTTC.

The chain is built from TRBV14 and TRBJ2-1, with 10 bases lining up with TRBD2. Germline assignment: CDR1 SGHDN and CDR2 FVKESK. There are 17 residues in the CDR3. V shed 0 bases and J 6 bases; nucleotides not matched to a gene: 8. The CDR3 DNA reads as TGTGCCAGCAGCCAAGAACGACGAGCGGGGGGGCCCAATGAGCAGTTCTTC. Its protein product is CASSQERRAGGPNEQFF.

CDR3 residues: CASSSQARADTQYF. CDR3 DNA sequence: TGTGCCAGCAGCTCCCAGGCCCGGGCAGATACGCAGTATTTT. The gene calls are TRBV7-2 and TRBJ2-3, with no clear D. The V gene's germline CDR1 is SGHTA and CDR2 FQGNSA. V was trimmed by 4 bases and J by 4 bases, leaving 12 bases between them. The CDR3 contains 14 residues. The whole variable domain, remainder taken from reference TRBV7-2 and TRBJ2-3, is GAGVSQSPSNKVTEKGKDVELRCDPISGHTALYWYRQSLGQGLEFLIYFQGNSAPDKSGLPSDRFSAERTGGSVSTLTIQRTQQEDSAVYLCASSSQARADTQYFGPGTRLTVL.

V and J are TRBV4-3 and TRBJ1-1; no definite D call. CDR1 is LGHNA, CDR2 YSLEER, per germline. The V gene lost 2 bases and the J gene lost 2 bases, with 12 bases spanning the gap. The CDR3 totals 15 residues. CDR3 coding DNA: TGCGCCAGCAGCCAATCCAGACGATTCAACACTGAAGCTTTCTTT. Translation gives CASSQSRRFNTEAFF.

This clone was observed many times. The CDR3 loop is CASSSNTIGYEQYF. The CDR3 DNA sequence: TGTGCCAGCAGTTCGAATACGATCGGCTACGAGCAGTACTTC. The V gene is TRBV27, the J gene TRBJ2-7; D is unresolved. Trimming removed 4 bases from V and 3 bases from J, with 13 bases in between. Germline CDR1 and CDR2: MNHEY and SMNVEV (reference sequence). This CDR3 is 14 amino acids long.

The genes are TRBV7-9 and TRBJ2-7; 11 positions agree with TRBD2. After removal of 4 bases from V and 2 bases from J, the junction contained 7 bases not matched to a gene. From germline, CDR1 is SEHNR and CDR2 FQNEAQ (reference sequence). The CDR3 loop spans 16 amino acids. Written as DNA, the CDR3 is TGTGCCAGCAGCTCCCTCACTAGCGGGAGTCCCTACGAGCAGTACTTC. Translated: CASSSLTSGSPYEQYF.

This sequence joins TRBV5-1 and TRBJ2-1; D is uncertain. Trimming removed 0 bases from V and 0 bases from J, with 10 bases in between. The CDR3 contains 16 residues. Germline CDR1 SGHRS, CDR2 YFSETQ. This CDR3 is CASSLGLTTSYNEQFF. CDR3 coding DNA: TGCGCCAGCAGCTTGGGACTTACTACCTCCTACAATGAGCAGTTCTTC.

The CDR3 DNA is TGTGCCATAGCAGGGGGGCCGCGGGAGACCCAGTACTTC. Translated: CAIAGGPRETQYF. V and J are TRBV2 and TRBJ2-5; a possible D gene is TRBD1 (7 bases). The CDR3 contains 13 residues. In germline, CDR1 is SNHLY, CDR2 FYNNEI. V gave up 10 bases and J gave up 5 bases, with 17 bases separating them.

The chain carries TRBV9 and TRBJ1-1; the D gene is possibly TRBD1 (5 bases). The CDR3 runs to 16 residues. V lost 0 bases, J lost 2 bases, and 14 bases lay in between. Germline V gene lookup returns CDR1 SGDLS and CDR2 YYNGEE. In nucleotides, the CDR3 is TGTGCCAGCAGCGTAGGGTCTGGGGGATCAAACACTGAAGCTTTCTTT. Translation: CASSVGSGGSNTEAFF.

The chain uses TRBV7-2 and TRBJ2-1; 10 bases line up with TRBD2. Germline CDR1 reads SGHTA; CDR2 reads FQGNSA. CDR3 size: 14 residues. V was clipped by 6 bases and J by 5 bases; unmatched bases: 4. The DNA of the CDR3 is TGTGCCAGCAGTTGGACTAGCGGAAACAATGAGCAGTTCTTC. The encoded protein is CASSWTSGNNEQFF.

This chain joins TRBV19 and TRBJ2-2, with TRBD1 matching 11 bases. With 7 bases clipped from V and 6 bases from J, the junction kept 7 bases outside the gene matches. From germline, CDR1 is LNHDA and CDR2 SQIVND (reference sequence). There are 15 residues in the CDR3. CDR3 nucleotide sequence: TGTGCCAGTAACACCGGGACAGGGGGATCCGGGGAGCTGTTTTTT. The encoded protein is CASNTGTGGSGELFF.